A selection of T cell receptor beta chains follows, all from one sample in a study of blood T cells in healthy people across ages. Each CDR3 protein is one row after TCRdb ran MiXCR on the 5' RACE reads. The sample includes some 1.5 million distinct CDR3 sequences, roughly 27% of them seen just once. Input material: blood. The origin of the receptors is a woman in her 30s in good health. CDR3s include the opening cysteine and the closing phenylalanine or tryptophan. Each record gives: clone size, J gene, V gene, D gene, CDR3 DNA, CDR3 protein. A D gene is named only where the DNA matches it firmly. Expanded clones are given a class, and other clones once, few, many or no size at all.

clone size: many; J gene: TRBJ2-7; V gene: TRBV5-5; D gene: NA; CDR3 DNA: TGTGCCAGCAGCTTGGTGACCCCAGGAATAGACGAGCAGTACTTC; CDR3 protein: CASSLVTPGIDEQYF
clone size: NA; J gene: TRBJ1-5; V gene: TRBV9; D gene: NA; CDR3 DNA: TGTGCCAGCAGCGCCTACATCGACAGCAATCAGCCCCAGCATTTT; CDR3 protein: CASSAYIDSNQPQHF
clone size: many; J gene: TRBJ2-7; V gene: TRBV7-2; D gene: NA; CDR3 DNA: TGTGCCAGCAGCAGACGTCCCATGGGGACTTCTCCCTCCGAGCAGTACTTC; CDR3 protein: CASSRRPMGTSPSEQYF
clone size: NA; J gene: TRBJ1-2; V gene: TRBV9; D gene: NA; CDR3 DNA: TGTGCCAGCAGCCCACCGACGGTTAATGACTATGGCTACACCTTC; CDR3 protein: CASSPPTVNDYGYTF
clone size: NA; J gene: TRBJ1-2; V gene: TRBV15; D gene: NA; CDR3 DNA: TGTGCCACCAGCAGAGAATTCGGAAACTATGGCTACACCTTC; CDR3 protein: CATSREFGNYGYTF
clone size: many; J gene: TRBJ2-3; V gene: TRBV5-1; D gene: NA; CDR3 DNA: TGCGCCAGCAGCTCCTGGGACTCCGATACGCAGTATTTT; CDR3 protein: CASSSWDSDTQYF
clone size: many; J gene: TRBJ1-2; V gene: TRBV12-3/TRBV12-4; D gene: NA; CDR3 DNA: TGTGCCAGCAGTCGGCAGGGGTCGGGCTACACCTTC; CDR3 protein: CASSRQGSGYTF
clone size: NA; J gene: TRBJ2-4; V gene: TRBV24-1; D gene: NA; CDR3 DNA: TGTGCCACACCCCAGTCGGATAAAAACATTCAGTACTTC; CDR3 protein: CATPQSDKNIQYF
clone size: NA; J gene: TRBJ1-4; V gene: TRBV29-1; D gene: NA; CDR3 DNA: TGCAGCGTCACCCTGGGGGATAATGAAAAACTGTTTTTT; CDR3 protein: CSVTLGDNEKLFF
clone size: NA; J gene: TRBJ2-3; V gene: TRBV7-9; D gene: TRBD1; CDR3 DNA: TGTGCCAGCAGCTACCGGGCCGGGACAGAAAACACAGATACGCAGTATTTT; CDR3 protein: CASSYRAGTENTDTQYF
clone size: NA; J gene: TRBJ2-1; V gene: TRBV2; D gene: TRBD2; CDR3 DNA: TGTGCCAGCAGTGGACTAGCGGGAGCGGGGGAGCAGTTCTTC; CDR3 protein: CASSGLAGAGEQFF
clone size: NA; J gene: TRBJ1-1; V gene: TRBV5-1; D gene: NA; CDR3 DNA: TGCGCCAGCAGCCTCGGGCGGGACGGCGGAGGGACTGAAGCTTTCTTT; CDR3 protein: CASSLGRDGGGTEAFF
clone size: NA; J gene: TRBJ1-5; V gene: TRBV30; D gene: NA; CDR3 DNA: TGTGCCTGGAGTGAGACAGGGCCCCAGCATTTT; CDR3 protein: CAWSETGPQHF
clone size: NA; J gene: TRBJ2-3; V gene: TRBV28; D gene: TRBD2; CDR3 DNA: TGTGCCAGCAGTTCTTTTAGCGGGGGCAGCACAGATACGCAGTATTTT; CDR3 protein: CASSSFSGGSTDTQYF
clone size: few; J gene: TRBJ1-2; V gene: TRBV7-2; D gene: NA; CDR3 DNA: TGTGCCAGCAGCCGACAGCCGCTCTATGGCTACACCTTC; CDR3 protein: CASSRQPLYGYTF
clone size: many; J gene: TRBJ2-6; V gene: TRBV4-3; D gene: NA; CDR3 DNA: TGCGCCAGCAGCCAAGATCCTGTATCAGGGGCTGGGGCCAACGTCCTGACTTTC; CDR3 protein: CASSQDPVSGAGANVLTF
clone size: NA; J gene: TRBJ2-7; V gene: TRBV29-1; D gene: NA; CDR3 DNA: TGCAGCGTTGCCCATACGAACGAGCAGTACTTC; CDR3 protein: CSVAHTNEQYF
clone size: few; J gene: TRBJ2-7; V gene: TRBV11-2; D gene: NA; CDR3 DNA: TGTGCCAGCGGCGTACATACCGCAGGGGACGTCGAGCAGTACTTC; CDR3 protein: CASGVHTAGDVEQYF
clone size: few; J gene: TRBJ2-5; V gene: TRBV5-1; D gene: NA; CDR3 DNA: TGCGCCAGCAGCCCAGGATGGACCCCCCCTGGTCGGCTTCAAGAGACCCAGTACTTC; CDR3 protein: CASSPGWTPPGRLQETQYF
clone size: NA; J gene: TRBJ2-7; V gene: TRBV7-9; D gene: NA; CDR3 DNA: TGTGCCAGCAGCTTAGGGACACCGCCGGAGCAGTACTTC; CDR3 protein: CASSLGTPPEQYF
clone size: few; J gene: TRBJ2-4; V gene: TRBV5-1; D gene: TRBD2; CDR3 DNA: TGCGCCAGCAGCTTGGCCGGGAGCGGGAGGTACAATGAGCAGTACTTC; CDR3 protein: CASSLAGSGRYNEQYF
clone size: many; J gene: TRBJ1-1; V gene: TRBV7-7; D gene: TRBD1; CDR3 DNA: TGTGCCAGCAGCGTCGACAGGGGGACTGAAGCTTTCTTT; CDR3 protein: CASSVDRGTEAFF
clone size: NA; J gene: TRBJ2-7; V gene: TRBV6-1; D gene: TRBD1; CDR3 DNA: TGTGCCATGGGCCGACAGGGCGGCAGCGAGCAGTACTTC; CDR3 protein: CAMGRQGGSEQYF
clone size: NA; J gene: TRBJ1-1; V gene: TRBV14; D gene: NA; CDR3 DNA: TGTGCCAGCAGCCAAGGAGGCCGAGGGTTCATGAACACTGAAGCTTTCTTT; CDR3 protein: CASSQGGRGFMNTEAFF
clone size: NA; J gene: TRBJ2-5; V gene: TRBV4-1; D gene: TRBD2; CDR3 DNA: TGCGCCAGCAGCCAAGGCCCGGCTAGCGGGGGGGCCTACCGGGAGACCCAGTACTTC; CDR3 protein: CASSQGPASGGAYRETQYF
clone size: NA; J gene: TRBJ1-5; V gene: TRBV20-1; D gene: TRBD1; CDR3 DNA: TGCAGTGCCAGGGGGGGGATGAGCAATCAGCCCCAGCATTTT; CDR3 protein: CSARGGMSNQPQHF
clone size: few; J gene: TRBJ2-7; V gene: TRBV7-2; D gene: TRBD1; CDR3 DNA: TGTGCCAGCAGCTCGGACAGGGTCGAGCAGTACTTC; CDR3 protein: CASSSDRVEQYF
clone size: few; J gene: TRBJ2-1; V gene: TRBV20-1; D gene: TRBD2; CDR3 DNA: TGCAGTGCCATGGGACTAGCGGGAGTTCAAGAGCAGTTCTTC; CDR3 protein: CSAMGLAGVQEQFF
clone size: NA; J gene: TRBJ1-2; V gene: TRBV29-1; D gene: NA; CDR3 DNA: TGCAGCGTTGGGCCTTTGGGGGCTGACTATGGCTACACCTTC; CDR3 protein: CSVGPLGADYGYTF
clone size: NA; J gene: TRBJ2-5; V gene: TRBV6-1; D gene: TRBD1; CDR3 DNA: TGTGCCAGCAGTGAGTACTTCGGGACAGGGGGACCCCAAGAGACCCAGTACTTC; CDR3 protein: CASSEYFGTGGPQETQYF
clone size: NA; J gene: TRBJ2-4; V gene: TRBV10-3; D gene: NA; CDR3 DNA: TGTGCCATCAGGGGGGAGTGTGGGGATGCCAAAAACATTCAGTACTTC; CDR3 protein: CAIRGECGDAKNIQYF
clone size: many; J gene: TRBJ2-1; V gene: TRBV29-1; D gene: TRBD2; CDR3 DNA: TGCAGCGTAGCGGGGGGACGAATAAGAAGCTCCTACAATGAGCAGTTCTTC; CDR3 protein: CSVAGGRIRSSYNEQFF
clone size: NA; J gene: TRBJ2-1; V gene: TRBV20-1; D gene: TRBD2; CDR3 DNA: TGCAGTGCTAGAGATATAGGTGGAAGACTAGCGGGTAACCAAGAGACCCAGTTCTTC; CDR3 protein: CSARDIGGRLAGNQETQFF
clone size: NA; J gene: TRBJ1-2; V gene: TRBV14; D gene: NA; CDR3 DNA: TGTGCCAGCAGCCAAGTTGGGGTTAACTATGGCTACACCTTC; CDR3 protein: CASSQVGVNYGYTF
clone size: NA; J gene: TRBJ2-1; V gene: TRBV28; D gene: TRBD1; CDR3 DNA: TGTGCCAGCAGGGGGACAGGGGAAGTGTATGAGCAGTTCTTC; CDR3 protein: CASRGTGEVYEQFF
clone size: many; J gene: TRBJ2-5; V gene: TRBV20-1; D gene: NA; CDR3 DNA: TGCAGTGCTAGACTCCGAACGGCCTCCCCACAAGAGACCCAGTACTTC; CDR3 protein: CSARLRTASPQETQYF
clone size: NA; J gene: TRBJ1-3; V gene: TRBV12-3/TRBV12-4; D gene: NA; CDR3 DNA: TGTGCCAGCAGTTTTACGGCCTCCTCTGGAAACACCATATATTTT; CDR3 protein: CASSFTASSGNTIYF
clone size: few; J gene: TRBJ2-5; V gene: TRBV6-6; D gene: NA; CDR3 DNA: TGTGCCAGCAGTATCCGGGACGGCCAAGAGACCCAGTACTTC; CDR3 protein: CASSIRDGQETQYF
clone size: many; J gene: TRBJ2-4; V gene: TRBV20-1; D gene: NA; CDR3 DNA: TGCAGTGCTAGTCAGGGTGAGGCCAAAAACATTCAGTACTTC; CDR3 protein: CSASQGEAKNIQYF
clone size: NA; J gene: TRBJ2-2; V gene: TRBV10-1; D gene: NA; CDR3 DNA: TGCGCCAGCAGTGCTCTCAGGGGGGCGAACACCGGGGAGCTGTTTTTT; CDR3 protein: CASSALRGANTGELFF
clone size: NA; J gene: TRBJ1-1; V gene: TRBV18; D gene: NA; CDR3 DNA: TGTGCCAACTCACTCGAGGGAGGGAACACTGAAGCTTTCTTT; CDR3 protein: CANSLEGGNTEAFF
clone size: NA; J gene: TRBJ2-5; V gene: TRBV19; D gene: NA; CDR3 DNA: TGTGCCAGTAGTACTAAGGACAGTCCAAGGGAGACCCAGTACTTC; CDR3 protein: CASSTKDSPRETQYF
clone size: NA; J gene: TRBJ1-4; V gene: TRBV4-1; D gene: NA; CDR3 DNA: TGCGCCAGCAGCCAAGCCGGGACATTGAATGAAAAACTGTTTTTT; CDR3 protein: CASSQAGTLNEKLFF
clone size: few; J gene: TRBJ2-3; V gene: TRBV12-5; D gene: NA; CDR3 DNA: TGTGCTAGTGGTTTGGACAGGATGTATTTT; CDR3 protein: CASGLDRMYF
clone size: NA; J gene: TRBJ2-3; V gene: TRBV24-1; D gene: NA; CDR3 DNA: TGTGCCACCAGTGAAGCTACCACAGATACGCAGTATTTT; CDR3 protein: CATSEATTDTQYF
clone size: many; J gene: TRBJ2-7; V gene: TRBV6-2/TRBV6-3; D gene: NA; CDR3 DNA: TGTGCCAGCAGTTACTCGGCCAGGAGCTCCTACGAGCAGTACTTC; CDR3 protein: CASSYSARSSYEQYF
clone size: NA; J gene: TRBJ2-2; V gene: TRBV10-3; D gene: NA; CDR3 DNA: TGTGCCATCAGGCTCGAGGGCAGAAAAGCCGGGGAGCTGTTTTTT; CDR3 protein: CAIRLEGRKAGELFF
clone size: few; J gene: TRBJ2-1; V gene: TRBV11-2; D gene: NA; CDR3 DNA: TGTGCCAGCAGCTTATCTGTCGGTAATGAGCAGTTCTTC; CDR3 protein: CASSLSVGNEQFF